Reported below is one TCR beta chain. Primed by a sample-barcoded 5' primer and a J-beta primer mix, a second PCR proceeded for about 6 to 12 cycles. TCRdb processed the 5' RACE reads anew with MiXCR; each CDR3 protein has one entry. This table has around 700,000 distinct CDR3 sequences, 20% to 30% appearing once. The data were obtained in a study of blood T cells in healthy people across ages. Germline lookup yields CDR1 MGHRA and CDR2 YSYEKL. The CDR3 covers 16 residues. Trimming removed 0 bases from V and 7 bases from J, with 18 bases in between. These same records also appear under a second study, on T cells of mothers and their children.

The sequenced sample consisted of blood. The receptor was derived from a boy younger than 18 in good health. The chain recombines TRBV4-1 with TRBJ1-1; D is uncertain. CDR3 loop: CASSQDNSNPWIEAFF. The CDR3 DNA sequence: TGCGCCAGCAGCCAAGATAACTCAAACCCTTGGATTGAAGCTTTCTTT.